This TCR beta chain was documented in a study of T cell clonotyping in hematopoietic cell transplantation. TCRdb's table, derived via immunoSEQ multiplex PCR, lists solely in-frame clones and lacks some. The table shows 60,000 to 75,000 clones, with around 94% occurring only once. On this clone itself: Its target is unknown.

General observations from the study: Recipient TCR diversity dropped after transplant; expanded clonotypes rose from day 30 to 180. No sorting was done, leaving CD4 and CD8 contributions mixed. Few recipient clonotypes overlapped donors; over 97% were de novo at given depth.

Sequenced input: peripheral blood mononuclear cells. The source of this sequence is a man aged 50-59 years in good health. Some clones in this sample may be carry-over from other donors' samples.

CDR3 DNA: TGTGCCAGCAGCCAACAGGGGGTGGGGACCCAGTACTTC. Protein product: CASSQQGVGTQYF. The rearrangement joins TRBV5-6 to TRBJ2-5; 8 bases match TRBD1. The V segment lost 4 bases and the J segment 7 bases; nucleotides outside the gene matches: 6. CDR3 length equals 13 residues. CDR1 is SGHDT and CDR2 is YYEEEE in the germline V gene. The variable domain in full, completed from reference TRBV5-6 and TRBJ2-5, reads DAGVTQSPTHLIKTRGQQVTLRCSPKSGHDTVSWYQQALGQGPQFIFQYYEEEERQRGNFPDRFSGHQFPNYSSELNVNALLLGDSALYLCASSQQGVGTQYFGPGTRLLVL.